This T cell receptor (beta chain) was observed in a study of spatial heterogeneity in lung cancer. Study findings and constraints: Numbers of ubiquitous and regional expanded TCRs tracked ubiquitous and regional nonsynonymous mutation counts, respectively. Among tumor T cells, estimated coverage was about 7% for alpha chains and around 14% for beta chains. Tumor mutation counts were tracked by expanded intratumoral alpha and beta TCR counts.

Sample time point: sample taken at primary tumor resection. From the 5' RACE reads, TCRdb called clonotypes with MiXCR, one entry per CDR3 protein. The sample consists of 3,300 or so distinct CDR3 sequences, 7.5% to 8.5% of them appearing once. This clonotype was seen at least ten times. What it recognizes is unknown. This receptor was taken from a male donor with early-stage non-small cell lung cancer. This material consisted of lung tumor tissue, taken at surgery.

The CDR3 loop reads CSVTGSTEAFF. The CDR3 coding sequence is TGCTCCGTCACAGGGTCCACTGAAGCTTTCTTT. This chain joins TRBV29-1 and TRBJ1-1; tentatively, D is TRBD1 (6 bases). This CDR3 is built from 11 residues. Germline V CDR1 and CDR2: SQVTM, ANQGSEA.